The 31 T cell receptor beta chains in this list originate from one sample, sequenced in a study of CD8 T cells in Susac syndrome. Random hexamers were used to reverse transcribe the RNA input (0.5 to 1 ug). TCRdb independently ran MiXCR on the immunoSEQ multiplex PCR reads; one entry per CDR3 protein. The sample has about 180,000 distinct CDR3 sequences, approximately 95% seen once; the top ten hold about 0.15%. Sequencing was performed on CD8+ T cells from PBMCs. Receptors were obtained from a human donor with multiple sclerosis.

This sequence joins TRBV7-3 and TRBJ2-6; D uncertain. The V and J ends lost 1 base and 3 bases respectively, with 13 bases between them. CDR1 is SGHTA and CDR2 is FQGTGA in the germline V gene. The CDR3 is 17 amino acids. DNA of the CDR3: TGTGCCAGCAGCTTAATGGGATGGGATAGTGGGGCCAACGTCCTGACTTTC. Its translation is CASSLMGWDSGANVLTF.

The rearrangement uses TRBV13 and TRBJ1-6, with D perhaps matching TRBD1 (5 bases). V was shortened by 4 bases and J by 6 bases, with 13 bases between the two germline ends. CDR3 length: 15 residues. Germline CDR1 and CDR2: PRHDT and FYEKMQ (reference sequence). The CDR3 region has the DNA TGTGCCAGCAGCTGGGCCGGGGGAGCTAATTCACCCCTCCACTTT. Its translation is CASSWAGGANSPLHF. Complete variable domain (other parts from reference TRBV13 and TRBJ1-6): AAGVIQSPRHLIKEKRETATLKCYPIPRHDTVYWYQQGPGQDPQFLISFYEKMQSDKGSIPDRFSAQQFSDYHSELNMSSLELGDSALYFCASSWAGGANSPLHFGNGTRLTVT.

The chain is built from TRBV7-9 and TRBJ1-1; unclear D gene. V was shortened by 7 bases and J by 3 bases, with 12 bases between the two germline ends. The CDR3 contains 13 residues. The germline CDR1 and CDR2 sequences are SEHNR and FQNEAQ (reference sequence). CDR3 sequence: CASTHPDDTEAFF. The CDR3 region has the DNA TGTGCCAGCACCCACCCAGATGACACTGAAGCTTTCTTT.

The chain employs TRBV28 and TRBJ2-7, with TRBD1 matching over 8 bases. The CDR3 has 15 residues. V trimming: 5 bases; J trimming: 3 bases; junction bases outside the gene matches: 9. From germline, CDR1 is MDHEN and CDR2 SYDVKM. Here the CDR3 reads CASSNTGGLNYEQYF. The CDR3 DNA reads TGTGCCAGCAGTAACACAGGGGGATTGAACTACGAGCAGTACTTC.

V and J are TRBV12-3 or TRBV12-4 and TRBJ2-1; TRBD2 might be the D (5 bases). Trimming removed 4 bases from V and 3 bases from J, with 16 bases in between. The CDR3 consists of 16 residues. The CDR3 loop is CASSSPRTGVYNEQFF. The CDR3 DNA reads as TGTGCCAGCAGTTCGCCTCGAACCGGGGTCTACAATGAGCAGTTCTTC.

V usage is TRBV28 and J usage is TRBJ2-7, with 9 bases fitting TRBD2. V lost 6 bases, J lost 4 bases, and 7 bases stayed unmatched. CDR3 length equals 14 residues. CDR1 and CDR2 (germline): MDHEN, SYDVKM. The CDR3 coding sequence is TGTGCCAGCAGAATTAGCGGGAGTGAGTACGAGCAGTACTTC. This gives the protein CASRISGSEYEQYF.

This chain uses TRBV28 with TRBJ2-4; 8 nucleotides line up with TRBD1. Germline CDR1 reads MDHEN; CDR2 reads SYDVKM. This CDR3 has 14 residues. V gave up 3 bases and J gave up 6 bases; unmatched junction bases: 4. CDR3 sequence reads: CASSLGQDGNIQYF. DNA of the CDR3: TGTGCCAGCAGTTTGGGACAGGACGGAAACATTCAGTACTTC.

The chain combines TRBV29-1 with TRBJ1-2; 8 positions agree with TRBD1. The length of the CDR3 is 15 residues. V lost 1 base, J lost 4 bases, and 8 bases stayed unmatched. CDR1 is SQVTM, CDR2 ANQGSEA, per germline. This CDR3 reads CSVEGQGARLYGYTF. The CDR3 DNA reads TGCAGCGTTGAAGGCCAGGGGGCTCGGCTCTATGGCTACACCTTC.

The J gene is TRBJ2-2, the V gene TRBV28; 8 bases align to TRBD1. CDR3 length equals 14 residues. Germline lookup yields CDR1 MDHEN and CDR2 SYDVKM. The ends lost 5 bases at V and 6 bases at J; junction bases unmatched: 5. In DNA form, the CDR3 reads TGTGCCAGCAGTAGGACAGGGTTGGCCGGGGAGCTGTTTTTT. Protein sequence: CASSRTGLAGELFF. Drawing the rest from reference TRBV28 and TRBJ2-2, the complete variable domain is DVKVTQSSRYLVKRTGEKVFLECVQDMDHENMFWYRQDPGLGLRLIYFSYDVKMKEKGDIPEGYSVSREKKERFSLILESASTNQTSMYLCASSRTGLAGELFFGEGSRLTVL.

V gene TRBV28 combines with J gene TRBJ1-5, with no clear D. The CDR3 totals 16 residues. CDR1 is MDHEN, CDR2 SYDVKM, per germline. Deletions cut 3 bases from V and 1 base from J, with 13 bases between. The chain's CDR3 is CASSFRRAWSNQPQHF. For the CDR3, the DNA is TGTGCCAGCAGTTTCCGAAGGGCGTGGAGCAATCAGCCCCAGCATTTT.

The V call is TRBV27, the J call TRBJ2-4; 9 bases agree with TRBD1. The germline gives CDR1 MNHEY, CDR2 SMNVEV (reference sequence). Trimming took 5 bases from V and 5 from J; bases not matched to a gene: 10. The CDR3 is 16 residues long. CDR3 in DNA: TGTGCCAGCAGTCCCCCCTTGGGACAGGGTGAAAACATTCAGTACTTC. It codes for CASSPPLGQGENIQYF.

V gene TRBV3-1 combines with J gene TRBJ2-3; perhaps TRBD1 as D (5 bases). Per the germline V gene, CDR1 is LGHDT and CDR2 is YNNKEL (reference sequence). The length of the CDR3 is 16 residues. V was pared by 3 bases and J by 0 bases, with 13 bases between. CDR3 sequence: CASSQDRQLSTDTQYF. CDR3 bases: TGTGCCAGCAGCCAGGATAGACAGCTCAGCACAGATACGCAGTATTTT.

In DNA form, the CDR3 reads TGCGCCAGCAGCCATTTGATCGGCGTGGAGACCCAGTACTTC. This codes for CASSHLIGVETQYF. The gene calls are TRBV4-1 and TRBJ2-5; D not certain. Germline CDR1 and CDR2: MGHRA and YSYEKL. The CDR3 runs 14 residues. V was trimmed by 3 bases and J by 5 bases, leaving 13 bases between them.

The chain employs TRBV2 and TRBJ1-1; D perhaps matches TRBD1 (5 bases). The V gene lost 4 bases and the J gene lost 4 bases, with 10 bases spanning the gap. Germline loops: CDR1 SNHLY, CDR2 FYNNEI. This CDR3 has 13 residues. Here the CDR3 reads CASSGGSGTEAFF. The CDR3 nucleotides are TGTGCCAGCAGTGGGGGCAGCGGCACTGAAGCTTTCTTT.

The rearrangement uses TRBV12-3 or TRBV12-4 and TRBJ1-5; tentatively, D is TRBD1 (5 bases). V lost 6 bases, J lost 6 bases, and 9 bases lay in between. The CDR3 extends over 12 amino acids. The CDR3 region is CASRAGIQPQHF. CDR3 nucleotides: TGTGCCAGCAGAGCAGGGATTCAGCCCCAGCATTTT.

J is TRBJ2-7 and V is TRBV9; TRBD2 is a possible D gene (6 bases). Trimming pared 2 bases from V and 6 bases from J, leaving 15 bases between. There are 14 residues in the CDR3. Germline CDR1 and CDR2: SGDLS and YYNGEE. The DNA of the CDR3 is TGTGCCAGCAGCGTCGGCGGGGCGGCCTTCGAGCAGTACTTC. Amino acid sequence: CASSVGGAAFEQYF.

J is TRBJ1-2 and V is TRBV7-2; no clear D gene. CDR3 length: 14 residues. Trimming cost V 2 bases and J 7 bases, with 14 bases left between them. Germline V gene data show CDR1 as SGHTA and CDR2 as FQGNSA. CDR3 in DNA: TGTGCCAGCAGCTTATACCCAGAACGCGGTGGCTACACCTTC. Amino acids: CASSLYPERGGYTF.

The gene calls are TRBV28 and TRBJ2-5; 11 bases align to TRBD2. J lost 5 bases, V lost 1 base, and 6 bases had no gene match. This CDR3 spans 16 amino acids. Germline V CDR1 and CDR2: MDHEN, SYDVKM. The CDR3 DNA is TGTGCCAGCAGTTTATTAACTAGCGGGAGTAGGGAGACCCAGTACTTC. Its translation is CASSLLTSGSRETQYF.

The CDR3 sequence is CSARDAGQGNGYTF. CDR3 sequence (DNA): TGCAGTGCTAGAGACGCGGGACAGGGGAACGGCTACACCTTC. V and J are TRBV20-1 and TRBJ1-2; TRBD1 agrees at 10 bases. V lost 0 bases and J lost 8; bases outside the gene matches: 6. The CDR3 consists of 14 residues. Germline lookup yields CDR1 DFQATT and CDR2 SNEGSKA (reference sequence).

The V call is TRBV20-1, the J call TRBJ2-7; 9 nucleotides line up with TRBD2. With V trimmed by 0 bases and J by 6 bases, 15 bases remained unmatched. Per the germline V gene, CDR1 is DFQATT and CDR2 is SNEGSKA (reference sequence). There are 17 residues in the CDR3. The DNA for the CDR3 is TGCAGTGCTAGAGATTCGAGGACTAGCGTTTTCGGTGGCGAGCAGTACTTC. It encodes CSARDSRTSVFGGEQYF.

V is TRBV2 and J is TRBJ1-1, with 9 bases identical to TRBD1. Per the germline V gene, CDR1 is SNHLY and CDR2 is FYNNEI. V gave up 8 bases and J gave up 6 bases; unmatched junction bases: 10. This CDR3 has 14 residues. As DNA, the CDR3 is TGTGCCAGCGAACTCGGGACAGGGTATTCTGAAGCTTTCTTT. Its translation: CASELGTGYSEAFF.

V usage is TRBV14 and J usage is TRBJ2-7; 8 bases are shared with TRBD1. CDR3 length: 12 residues. Germline V CDR1 and CDR2: SGHDN, FVKESK. J gave up 4 bases and V 8 bases, and 4 bases lay outside the gene matches. CDR3 nucleotide sequence: TGTGCCAGCTCGGACAGGGAGTACGAGCAGTACTTC. It specifies CASSDREYEQYF.

The chain has TRBV27 and TRBJ2-7, with D unclear. CDR3 length: 13 residues. The V gene lost 6 bases and the J gene lost 5 bases, with 14 bases spanning the gap. Germline values: CDR1 MNHEY, CDR2 SMNVEV (reference sequence). The CDR3 reads CASRPLHEDEQYF. The CDR3 DNA sequence: TGTGCCAGCAGGCCTCTGCATGAAGACGAGCAGTACTTC.

The V call is TRBV27, the J call TRBJ2-7, with TRBD2 identical over 10 bases. V gave up 4 bases and J gave up 2 bases; unmatched junction bases: 5. Germline CDR1 MNHEY, CDR2 SMNVEV (reference sequence). The CDR3 spans 15 residues. The CDR3 DNA reads as TGTGCCAGCAGTTCGGGACTAGCGATGGCCTACGAGCAGTACTTC. This sequence encodes CASSSGLAMAYEQYF.

V is TRBV9 and J is TRBJ1-2; unclear D gene. Looked up from germline, CDR1 is SGDLS and CDR2 is YYNGEE. This CDR3 is 13 amino acids long. V lost 0 bases to trimming and J lost 4 bases, with 7 bases between them. For the CDR3, the DNA is TGTGCCAGCAGCGTAGCCCAGACCTATGGCTACACCTTC. Translated, it gives CASSVAQTYGYTF. Filled out from reference TRBV9 and TRBJ1-2, the complete variable domain reads DSGVTQTPKHLITATGQRVTLRCSPRSGDLSVYWYQQSLDQGLQFLIQYYNGEERAKGNILERFSAQQFPDLHSELNLSSLELGDSALYFCASSVAQTYGYTFGSGTRLTVV.

The rearrangement joins TRBV7-9 to TRBJ1-2; D unclear. Germline V gene lookup returns CDR1 SEHNR and CDR2 FQNEAQ (reference sequence). CDR3 size: 11 residues. Deletions cut 8 bases from V and 8 bases from J, with 12 bases between. The CDR3 bases are TGTGCCAGCGCGGGGATTGAGGGCTACACCTTC. This gives the protein CASAGIEGYTF.

The rearrangement uses TRBV7-9 and TRBJ2-5; TRBD2 matches at 11 bases. Trimming took 4 bases from V and 5 from J; bases not matched to a gene: 6. Germline V gives CDR1 SEHNR, CDR2 FQNEAQ (reference sequence). The CDR3 consists of 15 residues. The CDR3 DNA reads as TGTGCCAGCAGCTCCTTAGCGGGGGGGCGTGAGACCCAGTACTTC. Translation: CASSSLAGGRETQYF. The full variable domain, its missing parts supplied by reference TRBV7-9 and TRBJ2-5, is DTGVSQNPRHKITKRGQNVTFRCDPISEHNRLYWYRQTLGQGPEFLTYFQNEAQLEKSRLLSDRFSAERPKGSFSTLEIQRTEQGDSAMYLCASSSLAGGRETQYFGPGTRLLVL.

The chain couples TRBV9 to TRBJ2-1, with TRBD2 as a possible D gene (5 bases). Germline V gives CDR1 SGDLS, CDR2 YYNGEE. Trimming left V 2 bases short and J 4 bases short, with 13 bases between. This CDR3 has 15 residues. As DNA, the CDR3 is TGTGCCAGCAGCGTGAGCGGTAGGATATACAATGAGCAGTTCTTC. Translating gives CASSVSGRIYNEQFF. Variable domain in full (rest from reference TRBV9 and TRBJ2-1): DSGVTQTPKHLITATGQRVTLRCSPRSGDLSVYWYQQSLDQGLQFLIQYYNGEERAKGNILERFSAQQFPDLHSELNLSSLELGDSALYFCASSVSGRIYNEQFFGPGTRLTVL.

The chain combines TRBV29-1 with TRBJ2-7; 8 bases map to TRBD2. After removal of 2 bases from V and 1 base from J, the junction contained 4 bases not matched to a gene. Germline V gene sequence: CDR1 SQVTM, CDR2 ANQGSEA. The CDR3 covers 14 residues. The CDR3 DNA is TGCAGCGTTGAACTAGCGGGCGGATCCTACGAGCAGTACTTC. Its translation: CSVELAGGSYEQYF.

This clonotype appeared a few times. CDR3 amino acids: CASSSGSTEAFF. The CDR3 DNA sequence: TGTGCCAGCAGTTCAGGGAGCACTGAAGCTTTCTTT. The J gene is TRBJ1-1, the V gene TRBV12-3 or TRBV12-4, with D possibly matching TRBD1 (5 bases). The ends were cut back, 4 bases at V and 4 bases at J, with 7 bases in the middle. The CDR3 has 12 residues.

The chain employs TRBV28 and TRBJ1-5; D is undetermined. Germline V gives CDR1 MDHEN, CDR2 SYDVKM. The V and J ends lost 6 bases and 6 bases respectively, with 6 bases between them. The CDR3 consists of 11 residues. The CDR3 DNA reads as TGTGCCAGCAGCCCTGGTCAGCCCCAGCATTTT. Amino acid sequence: CASSPGQPQHF. Filled out from reference TRBV28 and TRBJ1-5, the complete variable domain reads DVKVTQSSRYLVKRTGEKVFLECVQDMDHENMFWYRQDPGLGLRLIYFSYDVKMKEKGDIPEGYSVSREKKERFSLILESASTNQTSMYLCASSPGQPQHFGDGTRLSIL.